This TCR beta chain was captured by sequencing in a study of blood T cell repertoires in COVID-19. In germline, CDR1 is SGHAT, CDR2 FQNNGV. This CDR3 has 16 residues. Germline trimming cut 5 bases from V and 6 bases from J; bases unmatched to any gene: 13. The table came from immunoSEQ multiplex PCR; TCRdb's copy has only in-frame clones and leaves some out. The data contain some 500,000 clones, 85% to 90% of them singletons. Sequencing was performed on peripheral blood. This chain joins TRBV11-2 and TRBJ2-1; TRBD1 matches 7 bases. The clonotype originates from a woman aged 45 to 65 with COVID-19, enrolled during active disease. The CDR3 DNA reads TGTGCCAGCAGCGGCCCGAGGGGGCTCCCGGGCAATGAGCAGTTCTTC. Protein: CASSGPRGLPGNEQFF.